What follows are 29 T cell receptor beta chains derived from one specimen sequenced in a study of blood T cell repertoires in COVID-19. Sequencing used immunoSEQ multiplex PCR; TCRdb keeps in-frame clones, though not all of them. The sample carries 300,000 to 400,000 clones, more than 90% recorded once. Sequencing was carried out using PBMCs or T cells enriched from blood (not recorded which). The receptors here all came from a woman under 40 who had been exposed to COVID-19.

This chain uses TRBV5-1 with TRBJ2-3; 12 bases match TRBD2. This CDR3 spans 17 amino acids. From germline, CDR1 is SGHRS and CDR2 YFSETQ. The V and J ends lost 4 bases and 3 bases, in that order; junction bases with no gene match: 9. The CDR3 region is CASSVGLAGLLTDTQYF. The CDR3 DNA sequence: TGCGCCAGCAGCGTCGGACTAGCGGGGTTGTTAACAGATACGCAGTATTTT.

The V call is TRBV1, the J call TRBJ2-5; TRBD2, the table's D call, lacks a check against the DNA. TRBV1 is reported as a pseudogene. This CDR3 spans 18 amino acids. In nucleotides, the CDR3 is TGCACCAGCAGCCCCTGGCGGGGTTTACCGGGACGAGCAGAGACCCAGTACTTC. It specifies CTSSPWRGLPGRAETQYF.

CDR3 in DNA: TGTGCCAGCAGTGAATTATCGCTTTCTAGTGGTTCACCCCTCCACTTT. It encodes CASSELSLSSGSPLHF. This chain connects TRBV6-1 to TRBJ1-6; no clear D gene. This CDR3 comprises 16 residues. Trimming removed 2 bases at V and 9 bases at J, with 17 bases between. Germline CDR1 reads MNHNS; CDR2 reads SASEGT.

This clone occurred once. The gene calls are TRBV11-2 and TRBJ2-2; 7 bases fit TRBD1. The V gene's germline CDR1 is SGHAT and CDR2 FQNNGV. The V and J ends lost 4 bases and 6 bases, in that order; junction bases with no gene match: 5. CDR3 length equals 14 residues. DNA for the CDR3: TGTGCCAGCAGCTGGACAGGCGGTCCCGGGGAGCTGTTTTTT. Its protein product is CASSWTGGPGELFF.

In its sample, this clone was seen once. The chain is built from TRBV11-1 and TRBJ2-2; maybe TRBD1 (6 bases). This CDR3 comprises 14 residues. Looked up from germline, CDR1 is SGHAT and CDR2 is FQDESV (reference sequence). V was clipped by 0 bases and J by 7 bases, with 9 bases between them. The CDR3 is CASSLAQGGGELFF. The CDR3 nucleotides read TGTGCCAGCAGCTTAGCCCAAGGGGGCGGGGAGCTGTTTTTT.

The CDR3: CASRASEQYF. The DNA of the CDR3 is TGTGCCAGCAGGGCTTCCGAGCAGTACTTC. The rearrangement joins TRBV2 to TRBJ2-7; D gene uncertain. The CDR3 totals 10 residues. Germline CDR1 SNHLY, CDR2 FYNNEI. Trimming pared 6 bases from V and 6 bases from J, leaving 6 bases between.

The CDR3 loop is CASSQLAGGTDTQYF. CDR3 nucleotide sequence: TGCGCCAGCAGCCAATTGGCAGGGGGCACAGATACGCAGTATTTT. The genes are TRBV4-1 and TRBJ2-3; perhaps TRBD1 as D (6 bases). In germline, CDR1 is MGHRA, CDR2 YSYEKL. This CDR3 has 15 residues. With 2 bases removed from V and 1 base from J, the gap between germline ends came to 10 bases.

The chain employs TRBV12-3 or TRBV12-4 and TRBJ2-7, with TRBD1 matching over 11 bases. This CDR3 spans 13 amino acids. The ends lost 4 bases at V and 7 bases at J; junction bases unmatched: 3. DNA for the CDR3: TGTGCCAGCAGTTCCGGGACAGGGGGTGAGCAGTACTTC. Its translation: CASSSGTGGEQYF.

V gene TRBV12-3 or TRBV12-4 combines with J gene TRBJ1-1; D call uncertain. This CDR3 comprises 12 residues. The V gene lost 5 bases and the J gene lost 6 bases, with 10 bases spanning the gap. As DNA, the CDR3 is TGTGCCAGCAGTATTCAGGCGTCTGAAGCTTTCTTT. Translation: CASSIQASEAFF.

The chain links TRBV12-5 to TRBJ1-1; D not certain. The CDR3 covers 11 residues. Germline V gene sequence: CDR1 LGHNT, CDR2 FRNRAP. Between the trimmed V and J ends, which lost 8 bases and 4 bases, there was a span of 8 bases. CDR3 in amino acids: CASSHGTEAFF. The CDR3 coding sequence is TGTGCTAGTTCTCACGGCACTGAAGCTTTCTTT.

The rearrangement links TRBV5-1 to TRBJ2-1, with 10 nucleotides matching TRBD2. This CDR3 region has 17 residues. Germline assignment: CDR1 SGHRS and CDR2 YFSETQ. V lost 3 bases to trimming and J lost 5 bases; unmatched junction nucleotides: 11. The CDR3 DNA sequence: TGCGCCAGCAGCTGGACTCCCGGGACTAGCGCTAACAATGAGCAGTTCTTC. Its translation: CASSWTPGTSANNEQFF. Full variable domain (missing parts from reference TRBV5-1 and TRBJ2-1): KAGVTQTPRYLIKTRGQQVTLSCSPISGHRSVSWYQQTPGQGLQFLFEYFSETQRNKGNFPGRFSGRQFSNSRSEMNVSTLELGDSALYLCASSWTPGTSANNEQFFGPGTRLTVL.

This rearrangement joins TRBV3-1 (or the pseudogene TRBV3-2) to TRBJ1-2, with D maybe TRBD1 (5 bases). The length of the CDR3 is 17 residues. Germline V gene lookup returns CDR1 LGHDT and CDR2 YNNKEL (reference sequence). Trimming shortened V by 1 base and J by 8 bases, and 23 bases separated the two germline ends. DNA for the CDR3: TGTGCCAGCAGCCAAGGGCCTCATATCCCCAATGGGGGGGGCTACACCTTC. Residues: CASSQGPHIPNGGGYTF.

J is TRBJ2-7 and V is TRBV5-4, with a tentative D call TRBD1 (6 bases). This CDR3 spans 15 amino acids. The ends were cut back, 0 bases at V and 3 bases at J, with 13 bases in the middle. The V gene's germline CDR1 is SGHNT and CDR2 YYREEE (reference sequence). The CDR3 DNA reads as TGTGCCAGCAGCTTGGACTGGGGGCCGGGCTACGAGCAGTACTTC. This sequence encodes CASSLDWGPGYEQYF.

V and J are TRBV19 and TRBJ2-1; D may be TRBD1 (5 bases). With 3 bases removed from V and 4 bases from J, the gap between germline ends came to 13 bases. CDR3 size: 15 residues. Germline CDR1 reads LNHDA; CDR2 reads SQIVND (reference sequence). This chain's CDR3 is CASSMGQGFYNEQFF. The CDR3 DNA reads TGTGCCAGTAGTATGGGTCAGGGTTTTTACAATGAGCAGTTCTTC.

The rearrangement uses TRBV2 and TRBJ1-2; D uncertain. Germline V gene lookup returns CDR1 SNHLY and CDR2 FYNNEI. This CDR3 contains 15 residues. Between the trimmed V and J ends, which lost 2 bases and 5 bases, there was a span of 15 bases. This CDR3 is CASSEWQNTGYGYTF. Here the CDR3 DNA reads TGTGCCAGCAGTGAATGGCAGAATACGGGGTATGGCTACACCTTC.

This chain links TRBV19 with TRBJ2-3, with 8 bases fitting TRBD2. The CDR3 spans 15 residues. After removal of 5 bases from V and 1 base from J, the junction contained 5 bases not matched to a gene. CDR1 LNHDA and CDR2 SQIVND come from the germline V gene (reference sequence). Here the CDR3 DNA reads TGTGCCAGTAGTCCCGGGAGGGTTGGCACAGATACGCAGTATTTT. This translates into CASSPGRVGTDTQYF.

This sequence joins TRBV27 and TRBJ1-2, with 8 nucleotides matching TRBD1. With V trimmed by 4 bases and J by 5 bases, 15 bases remained unmatched. The CDR3 consists of 17 residues. CDR1 is MNHEY, CDR2 SMNVEV, per germline (reference sequence). The CDR3 sequence: CASSSGGAGVLGYGYTF. CDR3 sequence (DNA): TGTGCCAGCAGTTCAGGGGGCGCGGGTGTATTAGGGTATGGCTACACCTTC.

This clone has more than one count but fewer than ten. This chain joins TRBV7-2 and TRBJ1-5; the match to TRBD1 covers 11 bases. Germline CDR1 and CDR2: SGHTA and FQGNSA. CDR3 size: 15 residues. The J segment lost 6 bases and the V segment lost 1 base, leaving 2 bases of the junction unmatched. The CDR3 region has the DNA TGTGCCAGCAGCTTAGTTGGGACAGGGGGTCAGCCCCAGCATTTT. Translated: CASSLVGTGGQPQHF.

V and J are TRBV5-1 and TRBJ1-1; TRBD1 agrees at 8 bases. The V gene's germline CDR1 is SGHRS and CDR2 YFSETQ. The CDR3 spans 12 residues. V trimming: 4 bases; J trimming: 8 bases; junction bases outside the gene matches: 4. As DNA, the CDR3 is TGCGCCAGCAGCCCAGGACAGGGCGAAGCTTTCTTT. Translated, it gives CASSPGQGEAFF.

The rearrangement links TRBV18 to TRBJ2-1; D is undetermined. This CDR3 contains 16 residues. The V end was cut by 6 bases, the J end by 0 bases, with 15 bases between. Germline V gene lookup returns CDR1 KGHSH and CDR2 LQKENI. The CDR3 sequence: CASSPPATSSYNEQFF. The CDR3 bases are TGTGCCAGCTCTCCTCCTGCGACAAGCTCCTACAATGAGCAGTTCTTC.

This clone has only one observation. The gene calls are TRBV15 and TRBJ2-4; 10 bases line up with TRBD1. The CDR3 is 15 amino acids. Trimming took 3 bases from V and 7 from J; bases not matched to a gene: 6. Germline assignment: CDR1 LNHNV and CDR2 YYDKDF (reference sequence). The CDR3 region has the DNA TGTGCCACCAGCAGGACTCGGACAGGGGGGAACATTCAGTACTTC. Encoded protein: CATSRTRTGGNIQYF.

This clone was recorded only once. The CDR3 sequence is CASSTRQGYYEQYF. The DNA for the CDR3 is TGTGCCAGCAGCACGAGACAGGGTTACTACGAGCAGTACTTC. The chain couples TRBV5-6 to TRBJ2-7, with TRBD1 matching over 7 bases. The V and J ends lost 4 bases and 3 bases, in that order; junction bases with no gene match: 7. This CDR3 spans 14 amino acids. Germline-derived CDR1 and CDR2 are SGHDT and YYEEEE. Looking up the rest from reference TRBV5-6 and TRBJ2-7 gives the full variable domain: DAGVTQSPTHLIKTRGQQVTLRCSPKSGHDTVSWYQQALGQGPQFIFQYYEEEERQRGNFPDRFSGHQFPNYSSELNVNALLLGDSALYLCASSTRQGYYEQYFGPGTRLTVT.

This chain joins TRBV27 and TRBJ2-7, with unresolved D. Looked up from germline, CDR1 is MNHEY and CDR2 is SMNVEV (reference sequence). This CDR3 has 16 residues. Trimming shortened V by 0 bases and J by 0 bases, and 12 bases separated the two germline ends. CDR3 DNA: TGTGCCAGCAGTTTATCAAGGAGAACAAGCTCCTACGAGCAGTACTTC. The encoded protein is CASSLSRRTSSYEQYF.

This clone was recorded at least ten times. V is TRBV5-6 and J is TRBJ1-2; 7 nucleotides align to TRBD1. V lost 4 bases, J lost 10 bases, and 4 bases stayed unmatched. This CDR3 has 11 amino acids. Germline lookup yields CDR1 SGHDT and CDR2 YYEEEE. The chain's CDR3 is CASSTTGDYTF. The CDR3 coding sequence is TGTGCCAGCAGCACCACAGGGGACTACACCTTC.

With respect to this clone: Other DNA sequences from this sample encode an identical CDR3 as well. CDR3 sequence (DNA): TGTGCCAGCAGTTTTAGAGGGGGCGATGGCTACACCTTC. It is translated as CASSFRGGDGYTF. The chain is built from TRBV12-3 or TRBV12-4 and TRBJ1-2, with TRBD1 matching 7 bases. The CDR3 contains 13 residues. Trimming took 3 bases from V and 6 from J; bases not matched to a gene: 4.

This chain uses TRBV3-1 (or the pseudogene TRBV3-2) with TRBJ1-3; D unclear. V dropped 2 bases and J dropped 0 bases, with 14 bases sitting between them. The CDR3 spans 17 residues. Germline lookup yields CDR1 LGHDT and CDR2 YNNKEL (reference sequence). The CDR3 spells CASSQILETLSGNTIYF. Here the CDR3 DNA reads TGTGCCAGCAGCCAAATTCTGGAGACGCTCTCTGGAAACACCATATATTTT.

This chain connects TRBV1 to TRBJ1-5; the tabulated D call, TRBD1, remains unverified against the DNA. TRBV1 is listed as a pseudogene. CDR3 length equals 16 residues. CDR3 nucleotides: TGCACCAGCAGCCAACGCGGACAGTATAGCAATCAGCCCCAGCATTTT. Amino acids: CTSSQRGQYSNQPQHF.

The chain uses TRBV3-1 (or the pseudogene TRBV3-2) and TRBJ1-2; TRBD1 is a possible D gene (6 bases). Germline V CDR1 and CDR2: LGHDT, YNNKEL (reference sequence). V lost 1 base, J lost 2 bases, and 8 bases lay in between. The CDR3 sequence is 14 residues long. The CDR3 protein is CASSQATGNYGYTF. CDR3 DNA sequence: TGTGCCAGCAGCCAAGCGACAGGCAACTATGGCTACACCTTC.

The chain has TRBV6-1 and TRBJ1-4; D gene unclear. This CDR3 is built from 15 residues. Germline values: CDR1 MNHNS, CDR2 SASEGT. V was pared by 2 bases and J by 4 bases, with 11 bases between. The CDR3 sequence: CASSERASFNEKLFF. CDR3 DNA sequence: TGTGCCAGCAGTGAAAGAGCCTCCTTTAATGAAAAACTGTTTTTT.